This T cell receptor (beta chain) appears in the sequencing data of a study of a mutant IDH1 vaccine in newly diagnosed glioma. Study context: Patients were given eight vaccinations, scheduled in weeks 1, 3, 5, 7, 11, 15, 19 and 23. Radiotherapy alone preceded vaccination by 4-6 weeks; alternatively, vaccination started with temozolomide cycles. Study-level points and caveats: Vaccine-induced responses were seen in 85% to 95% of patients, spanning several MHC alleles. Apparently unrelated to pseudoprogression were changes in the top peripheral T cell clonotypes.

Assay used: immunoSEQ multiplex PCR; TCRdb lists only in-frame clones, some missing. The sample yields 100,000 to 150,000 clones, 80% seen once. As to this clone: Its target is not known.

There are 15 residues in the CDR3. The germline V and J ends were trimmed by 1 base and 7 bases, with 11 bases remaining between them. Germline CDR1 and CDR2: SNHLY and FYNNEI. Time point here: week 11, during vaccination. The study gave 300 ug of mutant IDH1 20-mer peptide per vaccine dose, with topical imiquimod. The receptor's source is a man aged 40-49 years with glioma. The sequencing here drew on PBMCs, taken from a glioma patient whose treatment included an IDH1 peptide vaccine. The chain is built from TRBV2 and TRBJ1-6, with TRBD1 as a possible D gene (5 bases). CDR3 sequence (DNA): TGTGCCAGCAGTGAAGGCCCAGGGAGGAATTCACCCCTCCACTTT. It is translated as CASSEGPGRNSPLHF.